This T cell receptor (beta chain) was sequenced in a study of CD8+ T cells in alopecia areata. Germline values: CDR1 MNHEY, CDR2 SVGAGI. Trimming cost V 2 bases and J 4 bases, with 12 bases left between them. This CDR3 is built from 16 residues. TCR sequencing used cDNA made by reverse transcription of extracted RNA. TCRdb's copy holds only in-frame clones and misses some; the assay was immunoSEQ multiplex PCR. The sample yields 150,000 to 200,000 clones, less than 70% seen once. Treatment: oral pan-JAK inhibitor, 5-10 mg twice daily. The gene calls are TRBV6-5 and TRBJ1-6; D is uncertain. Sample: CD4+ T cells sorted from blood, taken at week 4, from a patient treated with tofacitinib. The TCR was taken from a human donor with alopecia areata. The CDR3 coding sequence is TGTGCCAGCAGTTACAGTCGAGGCAGATATAATTCACCCCTCCACTTT. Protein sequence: CASSYSRGRYNSPLHF.